Included here is one TCR beta chain sequence, with context. Its antigen is still unknown. Between the trimmed V and J ends, which lost 0 bases and 4 bases, there was a span of 12 bases. This CDR3 region has 15 residues. Germline V gene data show CDR1 as SGHAT and CDR2 as FQNNGV. This sample is part of a study of radiotherapy plus CTLA-4 blockade in lung cancer. Chemo-refractory metastatic non-small-cell lung cancer patients underwent focal radiation alongside CTLA-4 blockade with ipilimumab. Here immunoSEQ multiplex PCR was the method, and the copy in TCRdb shows in-frame clones only, minus some. The table includes tens of thousands of clones, around 84% detected once. Study-level findings and limits: Reportedly, early blood T cell clone dynamics best predicted response, with interferon-beta.

The chain joins TRBV11-2 to TRBJ1-2, with D maybe TRBD1 (6 bases). The clonotype originates from a human donor with non-small cell lung cancer who had stable disease on radiotherapy plus ipilimumab. The input for sequencing was peripheral blood, taken from a patient treated with radiotherapy plus ipilimumab. CDR3 loop: CASSLEGGGGYGYTF. DNA for the CDR3: TGTGCCAGCAGCTTAGAGGGAGGGGGAGGCTATGGCTACACCTTC.